These 13 T cell receptor beta chains originate from one sample sequenced in a study of cytomegalovirus exposure and HLA in healthy donors. Both 60 Vbeta primers and 13 Jbeta primers went into the PCR. The repertoire was sequenced with immunoSEQ multiplex PCR; TCRdb's copy has only in-frame clones and lacks some. The sample carries over 80,000 clones, 65% to 85% recorded once. Sequenced: PBMCs. The receptors shown here come from a man aged 40-49 years in good health and CMV-seropositive.

The chain joins TRBV7-2 to TRBJ2-3, with 7 bases lining up with TRBD2. CDR3 length: 16 amino acids. V lost 1 base, J lost 0 bases, and 4 bases stayed unmatched. CDR1 is SGHTA and CDR2 is FQGNSA in the germline V gene. CDR3 protein: CASSLDPAGSTDTQYF. Here the CDR3 DNA reads TGTGCCAGCAGCTTAGACCCAGCGGGAAGCACAGATACGCAGTATTTT.

The genes are TRBV9 and TRBJ2-7, with a weak D call TRBD1 (6 bases). The CDR3 spans 15 residues. CDR1 is SGDLS, CDR2 YYNGEE, per germline. V was cut by 0 bases and J by 0 bases, with 10 bases left in between. CDR3 protein: CASSVVPDSSYEQYF. DNA for the CDR3: TGTGCCAGCAGCGTAGTGCCGGACAGCTCCTACGAGCAGTACTTC.

The chain uses TRBV6-6 and TRBJ2-7, with D perhaps matching TRBD1 (7 bases). The CDR3 covers 14 residues. V lost 7 bases, J lost 0 bases, and 13 bases lay in between. CDR1 and CDR2 from the germline V gene are MNHNY and SVGAGI (reference sequence). The CDR3 nucleotides read TGTGCCAGCACGGGGCGGGACAGCTCCTACGAGCAGTACTTC. Translated, it gives CASTGRDSSYEQYF.

This sequence joins TRBV2 and TRBJ2-5; TRBD1 matches 7 bases. Germline assignment: CDR1 SNHLY and CDR2 FYNNEI. The CDR3 length is 14 residues. With 8 bases clipped from V and 0 bases from J, the junction kept 6 bases outside the gene matches. The CDR3 is CASLRDRNQETQYF. The DNA of the CDR3 is TGTGCCAGCCTCCGGGACAGAAACCAAGAGACCCAGTACTTC.

This chain joins TRBV5-4 and TRBJ1-2; 10 positions agree with TRBD1. This CDR3 contains 15 residues. Germline assignment: CDR1 SGHNT and CDR2 YYREEE (reference sequence). The trim removed 4 bases at V and 2 bases at J, leaving 5 bases unmatched. CDR3 residues: CASSGDRGMNYGYTF. The CDR3 DNA is TGTGCCAGCAGCGGGGACAGGGGCATGAACTATGGCTACACCTTC.

This chain joins TRBV6-5 and TRBJ2-5, with 7 bases lining up with TRBD2. The CDR3 totals 13 residues. Trimming cost V 5 bases and J 3 bases; bases outside gene matches: 3. Germline V gene data show CDR1 as MNHEY and CDR2 as SVGAGI. The CDR3 is CASSRTRKETQYF. In nucleotides, the CDR3 is TGTGCCAGCAGTCGGACTAGGAAAGAGACCCAGTACTTC.

Details on this clone: One end of the junction is discordant with germline, which a read error may explain. The gene calls are TRBV11-2 and TRBJ2-6; a weak D match, TRBD1 (6 bases). This CDR3 contains 19 residues. CDR1 SGHAT and CDR2 FQNNGV come from the germline V gene. The CDR3 region has the DNA TGTGCCAGCAGCTCCTATAGGGACATTATCCTCTCTGGGGCCAACGGCCTGACTTTC. It codes for CASSSYRDIILSGANGLTF.

The V and J genes are TRBV6-1 and TRBJ2-7; D call uncertain. The V gene's germline CDR1 is MNHNS and CDR2 SASEGT. The CDR3 is 11 residues long. Between the trimmed V and J ends, which lost 5 bases and 3 bases, there was a span of 5 bases. CDR3 in amino acids: CASSPFYEQYF. The CDR3 DNA is TGTGCCAGCAGTCCATTCTACGAGCAGTACTTC.

The chain uses TRBV28 and TRBJ1-2, with D perhaps matching TRBD1 (5 bases). Trimming removed 8 bases at V and 0 bases at J, with 16 bases between. Germline V gene sequence: CDR1 MDHEN, CDR2 SYDVKM. CDR3 size: 15 residues. The CDR3 nucleotides read TGTGCCAGCGTTCTCCAGGGTTCAACTAACTATGGCTACACCTTC. This translates into CASVLQGSTNYGYTF.

V and J are TRBV6-1 and TRBJ1-2; 8 nucleotides align to TRBD1. CDR3 length equals 13 residues. V trimming: 5 bases; J trimming: 6 bases; junction bases outside the gene matches: 5. Germline lookup yields CDR1 MNHNS and CDR2 SASEGT. The CDR3 loop reads CASSNRGDDGYTF. The CDR3 DNA sequence: TGTGCCAGCAGTAACAGGGGGGACGATGGCTACACCTTC.

V usage is TRBV11-1 and J usage is TRBJ1-2; no reliable D call. CDR1 SGHAT and CDR2 FQDESV come from the germline V gene (reference sequence). Trimming shortened V by 2 bases and J by 4 bases, and 8 bases separated the two germline ends. This CDR3 comprises 13 residues. CDR3 in amino acids: CASSLRGLYGYTF. In DNA form, the CDR3 reads TGTGCCAGCAGCTTACGCGGCCTCTATGGCTACACCTTC.

This rearrangement joins TRBV5-1 to TRBJ2-7, with D unresolved. This CDR3 region has 12 residues. V lost 1 base and J lost 3, with 5 bases in between. Looked up from germline, CDR1 is SGHRS and CDR2 is YFSETQ. The chain's CDR3 is CASSLSGYEQYF. In DNA form, the CDR3 reads TGCGCCAGCAGCTTGTCCGGCTACGAGCAGTACTTC.

This clone was found a few times. This chain links TRBV9 with TRBJ1-2; the match to TRBD1 covers 9 bases. Germline V gene data show CDR1 as SGDLS and CDR2 as YYNGEE. CDR3 length: 15 residues. Unmatched junction bases numbered 8, after V lost 3 bases and J lost 5 bases. CDR3 bases: TGTGCCAGCAGCGCAACAGGGGGCGAAAATTATGGCTACACCTTC. Amino acid sequence: CASSATGGENYGYTF.